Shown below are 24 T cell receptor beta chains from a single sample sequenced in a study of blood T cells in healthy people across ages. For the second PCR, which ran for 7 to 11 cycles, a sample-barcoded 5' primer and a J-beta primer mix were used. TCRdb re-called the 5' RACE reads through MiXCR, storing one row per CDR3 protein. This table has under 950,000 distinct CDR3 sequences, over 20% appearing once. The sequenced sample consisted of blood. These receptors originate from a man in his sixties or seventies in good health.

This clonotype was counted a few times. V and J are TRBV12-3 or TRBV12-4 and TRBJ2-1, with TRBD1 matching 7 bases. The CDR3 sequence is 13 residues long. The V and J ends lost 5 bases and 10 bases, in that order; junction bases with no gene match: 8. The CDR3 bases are TGTGCCAGCAGTATGGGACAGCGGAAAGAGCAGTTCTTC. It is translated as CASSMGQRKEQFF.

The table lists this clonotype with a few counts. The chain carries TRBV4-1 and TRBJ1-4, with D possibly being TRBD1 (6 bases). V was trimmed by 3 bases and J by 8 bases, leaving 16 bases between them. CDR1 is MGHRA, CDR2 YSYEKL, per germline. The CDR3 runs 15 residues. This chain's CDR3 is CASSQWGGGDEKLFF. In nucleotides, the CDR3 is TGCGCCAGCAGCCAGTGGGGGGGCGGGGACGAAAAACTGTTTTTT.

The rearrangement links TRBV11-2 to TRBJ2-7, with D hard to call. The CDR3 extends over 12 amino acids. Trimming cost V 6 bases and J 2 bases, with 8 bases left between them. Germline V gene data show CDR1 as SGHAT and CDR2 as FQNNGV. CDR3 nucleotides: TGTGCCAGCAGACAGAGGACCTACGAGCAGTACTTC. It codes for CASRQRTYEQYF.

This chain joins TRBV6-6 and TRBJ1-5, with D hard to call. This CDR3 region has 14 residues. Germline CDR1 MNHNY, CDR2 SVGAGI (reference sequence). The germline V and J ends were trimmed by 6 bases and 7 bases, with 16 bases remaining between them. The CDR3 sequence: CASRSRTGHQPQHF. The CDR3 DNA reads TGTGCCAGCAGATCCCGGACGGGCCACCAGCCCCAGCATTTT.

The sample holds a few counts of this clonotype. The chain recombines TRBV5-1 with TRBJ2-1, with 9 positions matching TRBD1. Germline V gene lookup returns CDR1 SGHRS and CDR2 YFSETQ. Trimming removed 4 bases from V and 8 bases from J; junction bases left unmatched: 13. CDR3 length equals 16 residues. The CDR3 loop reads CASSLRQGGMMHEQFF. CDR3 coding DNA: TGCGCCAGCAGCCTTCGACAGGGGGGTATGATGCATGAGCAGTTCTTC.

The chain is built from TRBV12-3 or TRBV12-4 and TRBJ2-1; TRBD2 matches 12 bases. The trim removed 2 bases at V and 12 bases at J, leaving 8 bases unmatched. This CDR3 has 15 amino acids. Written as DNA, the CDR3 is TGTGCCAGCAGTTTAATGCTAGCGGGGGGGCAGGGGCAGTTCTTC. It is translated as CASSLMLAGGQGQFF.

The CDR3, as DNA: TGCAGCGTCCGGGGGGACTCCTACGAGCAGTACGTC. It specifies CSVRGDSYEQYV. The V and J genes are TRBV29-1 and TRBJ2-7; 7 bases match TRBD2. Losses at the gene ends were 6 bases for V and 0 bases for J; bases not matched to a gene: 2. This CDR3 is 12 amino acids long. Germline CDR1 is SQVTM and CDR2 is ANQGSEA.

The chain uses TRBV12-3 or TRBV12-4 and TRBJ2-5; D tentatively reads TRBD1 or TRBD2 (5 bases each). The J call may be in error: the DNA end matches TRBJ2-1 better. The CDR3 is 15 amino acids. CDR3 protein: CASSDLRDLYNEQFF. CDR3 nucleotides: TGTGCCAGCAGCGACCTACGGGACCTCTACAATGAGCAGTTCTTC.

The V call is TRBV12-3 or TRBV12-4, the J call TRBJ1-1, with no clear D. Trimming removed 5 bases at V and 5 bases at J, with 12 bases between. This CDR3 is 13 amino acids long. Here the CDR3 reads CASSIRGGTEAFF. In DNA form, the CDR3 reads TGTGCCAGCAGTATTCGAGGTGGGACTGAAGCTTTCTTT.

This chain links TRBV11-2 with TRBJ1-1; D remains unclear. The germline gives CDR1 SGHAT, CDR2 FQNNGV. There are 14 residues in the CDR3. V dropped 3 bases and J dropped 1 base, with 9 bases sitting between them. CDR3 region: CASSFPKWNTEAFF. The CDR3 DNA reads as TGTGCCAGCAGCTTTCCAAAATGGAACACTGAAGCTTTCTTT.

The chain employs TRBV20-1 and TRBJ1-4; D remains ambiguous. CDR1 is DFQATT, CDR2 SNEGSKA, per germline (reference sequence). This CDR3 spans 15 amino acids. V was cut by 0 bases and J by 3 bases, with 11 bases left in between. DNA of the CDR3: TGCAGTGCTAGAGATCTGTTGGAGTCTAATGAAAAACTGTTTTTT. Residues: CSARDLLESNEKLFF.

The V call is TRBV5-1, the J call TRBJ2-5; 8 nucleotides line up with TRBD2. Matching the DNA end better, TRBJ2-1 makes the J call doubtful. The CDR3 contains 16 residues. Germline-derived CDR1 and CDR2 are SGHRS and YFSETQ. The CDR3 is CASTPRASGSENEQFF. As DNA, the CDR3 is TGCGCCAGCACACCCCGGGCGAGCGGGAGTGAGAATGAGCAGTTCTTC.

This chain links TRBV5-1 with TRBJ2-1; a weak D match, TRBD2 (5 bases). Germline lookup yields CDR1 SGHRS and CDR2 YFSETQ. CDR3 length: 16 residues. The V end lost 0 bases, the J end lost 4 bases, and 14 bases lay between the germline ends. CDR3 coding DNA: TGCGCCAGCAGCTTGGGGGCGGGTTGGATGTACAATGAGCAGTTCTTC. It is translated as CASSLGAGWMYNEQFF.

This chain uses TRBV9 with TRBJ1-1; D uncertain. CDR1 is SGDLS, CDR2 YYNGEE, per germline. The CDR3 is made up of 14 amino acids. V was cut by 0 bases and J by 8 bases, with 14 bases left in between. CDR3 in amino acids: CASSVVPELTEAFF. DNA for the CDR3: TGTGCCAGCAGCGTAGTTCCCGAACTCACCGAAGCTTTCTTT.

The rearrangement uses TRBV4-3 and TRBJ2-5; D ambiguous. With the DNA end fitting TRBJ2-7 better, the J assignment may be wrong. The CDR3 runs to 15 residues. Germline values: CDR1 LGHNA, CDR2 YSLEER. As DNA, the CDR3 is TGCGCCAGCAGCCAAGACTGGGGAAGCTCCTACGAGCAGTACTTC. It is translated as CASSQDWGSSYEQYF.

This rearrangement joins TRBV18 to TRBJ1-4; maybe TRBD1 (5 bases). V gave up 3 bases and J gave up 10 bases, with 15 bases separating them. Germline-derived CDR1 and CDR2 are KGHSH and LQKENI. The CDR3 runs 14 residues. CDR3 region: CASSPLEGLRKLFF. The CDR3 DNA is TGTGCCAGCTCACCCTTGGAGGGACTCCGAAAACTGTTTTTT.

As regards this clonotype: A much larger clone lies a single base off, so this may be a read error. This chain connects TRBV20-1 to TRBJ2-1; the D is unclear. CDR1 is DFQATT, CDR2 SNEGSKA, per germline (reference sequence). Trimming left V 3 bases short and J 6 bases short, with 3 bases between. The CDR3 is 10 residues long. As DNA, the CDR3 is TGCAGTGCTAGTTTCAATGAGCAGTTCTTC. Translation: CSASFNEQFF.

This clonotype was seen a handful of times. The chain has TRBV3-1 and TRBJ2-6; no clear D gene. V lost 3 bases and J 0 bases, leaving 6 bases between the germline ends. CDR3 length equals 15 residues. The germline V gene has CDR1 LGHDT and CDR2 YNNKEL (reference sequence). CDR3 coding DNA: TGTGCCAGCAGCCAGAGTACCTCTGGGGCCAACGTCCTGACTTTC. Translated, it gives CASSQSTSGANVLTF. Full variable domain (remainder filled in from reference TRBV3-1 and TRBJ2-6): DTAVSQTPKYLVTQMGNDKSIKCEQNLGHDTMYWYKQDSKKFLKIMFSYNNKELIINETVPNRFSPKSPDKAHLNLHINSLELGDSAVYFCASSQSTSGANVLTFGAGSRLTVL.

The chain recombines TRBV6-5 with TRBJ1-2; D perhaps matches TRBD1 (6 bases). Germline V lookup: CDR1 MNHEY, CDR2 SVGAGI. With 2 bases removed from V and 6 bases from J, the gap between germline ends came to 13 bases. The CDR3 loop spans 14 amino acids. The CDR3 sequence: CASSYRGARDGYTF. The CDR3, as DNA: TGTGCCAGCAGTTACAGGGGGGCGCGTGATGGCTACACCTTC.

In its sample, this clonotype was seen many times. This chain's CDR3 is CATQGQDSYEQYF. In nucleotides, the CDR3 is TGTGCCACCCAAGGACAGGATTCCTACGAGCAGTACTTC. This rearrangement joins TRBV24-1 to TRBJ2-7; 7 positions agree with TRBD1. V was clipped by 9 bases and J by 1 base; unmatched bases: 5. This CDR3 is built from 13 residues. Germline V gives CDR1 KGHDR, CDR2 SFDVKD.

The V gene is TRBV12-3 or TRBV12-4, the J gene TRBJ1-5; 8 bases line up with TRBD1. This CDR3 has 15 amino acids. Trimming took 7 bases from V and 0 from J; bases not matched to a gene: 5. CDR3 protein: CASTSTGDSNQPQHF. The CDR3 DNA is TGTGCCAGCACCTCGACAGGGGATAGCAATCAGCCCCAGCATTTT.

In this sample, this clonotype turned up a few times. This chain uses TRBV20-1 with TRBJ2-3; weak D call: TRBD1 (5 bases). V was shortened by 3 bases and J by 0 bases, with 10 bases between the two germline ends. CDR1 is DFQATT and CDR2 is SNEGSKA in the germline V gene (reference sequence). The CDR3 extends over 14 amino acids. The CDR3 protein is CSASKGMSTDTQYF. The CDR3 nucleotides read TGCAGTGCTAGTAAGGGGATGAGCACAGATACGCAGTATTTT.

CDR3 loop: CSGKAGTSNTEAFF. The DNA for the CDR3 is TGCAGCGGGAAAGCCGGGACATCGAACACTGAAGCTTTCTTT. V gene TRBV29-1 combines with J gene TRBJ1-1; perhaps TRBD1 as D (6 bases). Germline V CDR1 and CDR2: SQVTM, ANQGSEA. This CDR3 contains 14 residues. The V and J ends lost 7 bases and 1 base respectively, with 16 bases between them.

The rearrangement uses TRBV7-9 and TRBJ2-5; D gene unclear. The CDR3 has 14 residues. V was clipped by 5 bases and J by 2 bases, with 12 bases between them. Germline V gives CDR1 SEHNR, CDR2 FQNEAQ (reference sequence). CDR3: CASSLKGLQETQYF. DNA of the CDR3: TGTGCCAGCAGCCTCAAGGGTCTACAAGAGACCCAGTACTTC.